The source of this TCR beta chain is a study of shared clonotypes between healthy human individuals. As defined, naive CD8 cells were CD45RO-negative and positively selected for CCR7, with terminally differentiated effector memory CD45RA+ cells excluded. General study results and limits: Non-shared clonotypes displayed generation probabilities falling below those of clonotypes present in all four donors.

Germline CDR1 MNHEY, CDR2 SMNVEV (reference sequence). The J segment lost 4 bases and the V segment lost 6 bases, leaving 7 bases of the junction unmatched. This CDR3 spans 14 amino acids. Concerning this clone itself: Its cognate antigen is unknown.

Clones were read by immunoSEQ multiplex PCR, and TCRdb kept only the in-frame ones, dropping some. Of nearly 2 million clones detected, about 95% appear once; the ten largest clones hold 0.9% to 1.5%. The chain uses TRBV27 and TRBJ2-7; 9 nucleotides agree with TRBD1. Sequencing input: naive CD8+ T cells sorted from blood. This clonotype originated in a man aged 18-30 years in good health. CDR3 DNA: TGTGCCAGCAGCCCCCGGGACAGGGTGTACGAGCAGTACTTC. Amino acids: CASSPRDRVYEQYF.